Detailed here is one T cell receptor beta chain. Its antigen is as yet unknown. These data originate in a study of cytomegalovirus exposure and HLA in healthy donors. The study's findings and limits: The classifier reportedly diagnosed cytomegalovirus status with high sensitivity and specificity. Presence/absence analyses treated sequencing depth as roughly uniform across donors.

As for the donors, each was a healthy bone marrow donor. CDR1 and CDR2 (germline): SGHRS, YFSETQ. The CDR3 spans 18 residues. V was clipped by 3 bases and J by 2 bases; unmatched bases: 10. PCR was performed using 60 Vbeta and 13 Jbeta primers. The method was immunoSEQ multiplex PCR; TCRdb's version includes in-frame clones alone and lacks a portion of them. The sample table includes approximately 50,000 clones. The chain links TRBV5-1 to TRBJ2-3, with 12 bases that match TRBD2. Sample: PBMCs. The origin of this receptor is a woman aged 40 to 50 in good health and CMV-seronegative. This chain's CDR3 is CASSWVPSGGGNTDTQYF. CDR3 nucleotides: TGCGCCAGCAGCTGGGTACCTAGCGGGGGGGGAAACACAGATACGCAGTATTTT. Drawing the rest from reference TRBV5-1 and TRBJ2-3, the complete variable domain is KAGVTQTPRYLIKTRGQQVTLSCSPISGHRSVSWYQQTPGQGLQFLFEYFSETQRNKGNFPGRFSGRQFSNSRSEMNVSTLELGDSALYLCASSWVPSGGGNTDTQYFGPGTRLTVL.